Included here is one T cell receptor (beta chain) sequence, with context. This specimen comes from a study of blood T cell repertoires in COVID-19. Methods used by the authors: Counts of nucleated cells, estimated from reference gene primer amplification, were obtained. This table comes from immunoSEQ multiplex PCR, and its TCRdb copy is limited to in-frame clones, with some not included. V and J calls plus clone size are reproduced from that table; the DNA served to infer D and trimming. The data contain around 300,000 clones, about nine tenths of them singletons. J was trimmed by 6 bases and V by 6 bases; bases with no gene match: 4. The CDR3 is made up of 14 amino acids. CDR1 ENHRY and CDR2 SYGVKD come from the germline V gene.

Sequenced material: peripheral blood. The receptor comes from a woman in her 40s who had recovered from COVID-19. The chain combines TRBV10-3 with TRBJ1-4, with 10 bases fitting TRBD1. CDR3 in amino acids: CAISPGTGDEKLFF. CDR3 DNA: TGTGCCATCAGCCCCGGGACAGGGGATGAAAAACTGTTTTTT.